These 24 T cell receptor beta chains originate from one sample sequenced in a study of blood T cell repertoires in COVID-19. Here immunoSEQ multiplex PCR was the method, and the copy in TCRdb shows in-frame clones only, minus some. The top ten clones hold around 12% of a sample with about 190,000 clones, less than 80% of them seen once. Sequenced input: peripheral blood. The source of these receptors is a woman aged 45-65 years with acute or convalescent COVID-19.

The chain combines TRBV5-6 with TRBJ2-7; no definite D call. Germline V gene sequence: CDR1 SGHDT, CDR2 YYEEEE. This CDR3 is 14 amino acids long. V lost 2 bases, J lost 2 bases, and 11 bases lay in between. CDR3 loop: CASSLWAATYEQYF. CDR3 bases: TGTGCCAGCAGCTTATGGGCAGCCACCTACGAGCAGTACTTC.

V gene TRBV28 combines with J gene TRBJ1-2; D ambiguous. Germline loops: CDR1 MDHEN, CDR2 SYDVKM. This CDR3 spans 15 amino acids. Trimming shortened V by 4 bases and J by 3 bases, and 15 bases separated the two germline ends. The CDR3 DNA follows: TGTGCCAGCAGTTCTCCTTCCCCAGGCGACTATGGCTACACCTTC. Translating gives CASSSPSPGDYGYTF.

V usage is TRBV24-1 and J usage is TRBJ1-4; D is uncertain. The V and J ends lost 4 bases and 8 bases respectively, with 4 bases between them. There are 11 residues in the CDR3. Germline V gene sequence: CDR1 KGHDR, CDR2 SFDVKD. CDR3 in DNA: TGTGCCACCAGTGACAGGGAAAAACTGTTTTTT. Amino acid sequence: CATSDREKLFF.

The V and J genes are TRBV5-1 and TRBJ1-1, with a possible D match to TRBD1 (6 bases). V was clipped by 4 bases and J by 1 base, with 8 bases between them. CDR1 is SGHRS, CDR2 YFSETQ, per germline. CDR3 length: 13 amino acids. CDR3 nucleotides: TGCGCCAGCAGCCGAGGGGGGAACACTGAAGCTTTCTTT. Its translation: CASSRGGNTEAFF.

The chain uses TRBV15 and TRBJ1-5; D unclear. The V end lost 6 bases, the J end lost 1 base, and 7 bases lay between the germline ends. The CDR3 runs to 13 residues. From germline, CDR1 is LNHNV and CDR2 YYDKDF (reference sequence). CDR3 sequence (DNA): TGTGCCACCAGTCAAGCGAGCAATCAGCCCCAGCATTTT. Translated: CATSQASNQPQHF.

The rearrangement joins TRBV5-8 to TRBJ2-3; tentative D call: TRBD1 (6 bases). This CDR3 has 18 residues. Germline V CDR1 and CDR2: SGHTS, YDEGEE. Deletions cut 3 bases from V and 4 bases from J, with 24 bases between. The CDR3 DNA sequence: TGTGCCAGCAGCTCCTCAATCTACAGGGCTGGGGGTGCAGATACGCAGTATTTT. This codes for CASSSSIYRAGGADTQYF. The full variable domain, in which reference TRBV5-8 and TRBJ2-3 provide the parts outside the CDR3, is EAGVTQSPTHLIKTRGQQATLRCSPISGHTSVYWYQQALGLGLQFLLWYDEGEERNRGNFPPRFSGRQFPNYSSELNVNALELEDSALYLCASSSSIYRAGGADTQYFGPGTRLTVL.

The chain carries TRBV2 and TRBJ1-6; 8 nucleotides line up with TRBD1. Trimming removed 4 bases from V and 10 bases from J; junction bases left unmatched: 6. The CDR3 is made up of 14 amino acids. Germline CDR1 and CDR2: SNHLY and FYNNEI. This chain's CDR3 is CASSGGQVRSPLHF. The CDR3 nucleotides read TGTGCCAGCAGTGGGGGACAGGTTAGATCACCCCTCCACTTT.

The chain is built from TRBV30 and TRBJ2-7; no definite D call. CDR3 length: 12 residues. Trimming took off 1 base at V and 3 bases at J, with 7 bases between the two ends. Germline loops: CDR1 GTSNPN, CDR2 SVGIG (reference sequence). CDR3 coding DNA: TGTGCCTGGAGTGCAGGTCGCTACGAGCAGTACTTC. Translated, it gives CAWSAGRYEQYF.

The genes are TRBV6-6 and TRBJ1-2; 9 bases are a match to TRBD1. The germline gives CDR1 MNHNY, CDR2 SVGAGI (reference sequence). The J segment lost 7 bases and the V segment lost 6 bases, leaving 12 bases of the junction unmatched. The CDR3 extends over 15 amino acids. The CDR3 reads CASSTTGGVVSGYTF. The CDR3 DNA sequence: TGTGCCAGCAGCACAACAGGGGGCGTAGTATCTGGCTACACCTTC.

The genes are TRBV5-6 and TRBJ2-7; TRBD1 agrees at 9 bases. Germline V gene sequence: CDR1 SGHDT, CDR2 YYEEEE. There are 17 residues in the CDR3. Losses at the gene ends were 2 bases for V and 2 bases for J; bases not matched to a gene: 11. The CDR3 DNA sequence: TGTGCCAGCAGCTTATTTTTTGGGACAGGGCTGGCCTACGAGCAGTACTTC. The encoded protein is CASSLFFGTGLAYEQYF.

The gene calls are TRBV25-1 and TRBJ1-1, with D possibly matching TRBD1 (6 bases). Germline CDR1 MGHDK, CDR2 SYGVNS. The ends were cut back, 10 bases at V and 5 bases at J, with 11 bases in the middle. The CDR3 is 11 residues long. The DNA for the CDR3 is TGTGCCACCCTGAGGGGGACTGAAGCTTTCTTT. This encodes CATLRGTEAFF.

The CDR3 is CASCRERAETQYF. The CDR3 DNA sequence: TGTGCCAGCTGCAGGGAACGAGCTGAGACCCAGTACTTC. The V gene is TRBV2, the J gene TRBJ2-5, with D possibly being TRBD1 (5 bases). The ends were cut back, 8 bases at V and 5 bases at J, with 15 bases in the middle. There are 13 residues in the CDR3. CDR1 is SNHLY and CDR2 is FYNNEI in the germline V gene.

This clone came up a few times. V usage is TRBV7-9 and J usage is TRBJ2-7; 9 positions agree with TRBD1. Looked up from germline, CDR1 is SEHNR and CDR2 is FQNEAQ (reference sequence). CDR3 length equals 14 residues. With 1 base clipped from V and 6 bases from J, the junction kept 4 bases outside the gene matches. In DNA form, the CDR3 reads TGTGCCAGCAGCTTAGAGGGACAGGGCGGCGAGCAGTACTTC. It translates to CASSLEGQGGEQYF.

The V gene is TRBV7-6, the J gene TRBJ2-1, with 9 bases identical to TRBD2. CDR1 and CDR2 (germline): SGHVS, FNYEAQ. Trimming took 0 bases from V and 7 from J; bases not matched to a gene: 4. This CDR3 has 15 residues. DNA for the CDR3: TGTGCCAGCAGCTTAGCCGGGACTAGCTCAAATGAGCAGTTCTTC. Protein: CASSLAGTSSNEQFF.

This clone was detected only a few times. The chain has TRBV28 and TRBJ1-1; 7 bases map to TRBD1. Germline-derived CDR1 and CDR2 are MDHEN and SYDVKM. The length of the CDR3 is 15 residues. V lost 1 base, J lost 3 bases, and 5 bases stayed unmatched. The CDR3 nucleotides are TGTGCCAGCAGTTTATCAGGGGGAGCGCACACTGAAGCTTTCTTT. Protein: CASSLSGGAHTEAFF.

V gene TRBV7-8 combines with J gene TRBJ2-7, with 9 bases matching TRBD1. The trim removed 3 bases at V and 6 bases at J, leaving 15 bases unmatched. Germline-derived CDR1 and CDR2 are SGHVS and FQNEAQ. CDR3 length: 17 residues. CDR3 DNA sequence: TGTGCCAGCAGCTTCTATAGTCCCGGGACAGGGCGCGTCGAGCAGTACTTC. Residues: CASSFYSPGTGRVEQYF.

The chain is built from TRBV18 and TRBJ2-3; possible D gene TRBD2, 5 bases. Germline CDR1 reads KGHSH; CDR2 reads LQKENI. The CDR3 covers 14 residues. The germline V and J ends were trimmed by 6 bases and 4 bases, with 14 bases remaining between them. The CDR3: CASSIVTGSDTQYF. In DNA form, the CDR3 reads TGTGCCAGCTCCATTGTAACGGGGTCAGATACGCAGTATTTT. The entire variable domain, with the rest obtained from reference TRBV18 and TRBJ2-3, is as follows: NAGVMQNPRHLVRRRGQEARLRCSPMKGHSHVYWYRQLPEEGLKFMVYLQKENIIDESGMPKERFSAEFPKEGPSILRIQQVVRGDSAAYFCASSIVTGSDTQYFGPGTRLTVL.

The chain couples TRBV20-1 to TRBJ2-7, with D possibly matching TRBD1 (5 bases). The ends were cut back, 3 bases at V and 2 bases at J, with 14 bases in the middle. CDR1 is DFQATT and CDR2 is SNEGSKA in the germline V gene (reference sequence). The CDR3 runs 14 residues. The CDR3, as DNA: TGCAGTGCTAGTTCAGGGCCGATAACCTACGAGCAGTACTTC. Translation gives CSASSGPITYEQYF.

V gene TRBV6-6 combines with J gene TRBJ1-5; 10 nucleotides line up with TRBD1. In germline, CDR1 is MNHNY, CDR2 SVGAGI (reference sequence). CDR3 length equals 15 residues. V dropped 4 bases and J dropped 4; count of bases not matched to a gene: 4. The CDR3 is CASSSPGQGNQPQHF. CDR3 in DNA: TGTGCCAGCAGTTCCCCGGGACAGGGGAATCAGCCCCAGCATTTT.

V and J are TRBV5-5 and TRBJ2-1, with D possibly being TRBD2 (6 bases). Trimming shortened V by 2 bases and J by 10 bases, and 13 bases separated the two germline ends. From germline, CDR1 is SGHKS and CDR2 YYEKEE (reference sequence). This CDR3 is built from 13 residues. The CDR3: CASSFAPGEEQFF. The CDR3 DNA follows: TGTGCCAGCAGCTTTGCCCCGGGAGAAGAGCAGTTCTTC.

This chain joins TRBV10-2 and TRBJ1-5; the D is unclear. Per germline, CDR1 WSHSY and CDR2 SAAADI. This CDR3 is built from 13 residues. The V end lost 6 bases, the J end lost 3 bases, and 9 bases lay between the germline ends. The CDR3 nucleotides read TGCGCCAGCAGGCACAGCTTCAATCAGCCCCAGCATTTT. Its protein is CASRHSFNQPQHF.

The V and J genes are TRBV24-1 and TRBJ2-3; TRBD2 matches 8 bases. V shed 4 bases, J shed 0 bases, and the junction held 26 bases outside the gene matches. Germline V gene data show CDR1 as KGHDR and CDR2 as SFDVKD. The CDR3 totals 23 residues. CDR3 DNA sequence: TGTGCCACCAGTGACCCCTTCCCTAGGCGGGAGGACCGGGAAACTAGGAGCACAGATACGCAGTATTTT. Protein sequence: CATSDPFPRREDRETRSTDTQYF.

V and J are TRBV5-4 and TRBJ2-7; 7 nucleotides line up with TRBD2. V was clipped by 4 bases and J by 3 bases; unmatched bases: 10. CDR3 length: 15 amino acids. Germline-derived CDR1 and CDR2 are SGHNT and YYREEE (reference sequence). The CDR3 coding sequence is TGTGCCAGCAGCCCGGGTGGCGGGGGATTCTACGAGCAGTACTTC. Amino acids: CASSPGGGGFYEQYF.

The rearrangement uses TRBV14 and TRBJ2-1, with a tentative D call TRBD2 (6 bases). The CDR3 runs 16 residues. Germline V gene lookup returns CDR1 SGHDN and CDR2 FVKESK. V dropped 4 bases and J dropped 1 base, with 14 bases sitting between them. The CDR3 region is CASSLLDGGSYNEQFF. The CDR3 DNA sequence: TGTGCCAGCAGCCTCCTGGACGGGGGATCCTACAATGAGCAGTTCTTC.